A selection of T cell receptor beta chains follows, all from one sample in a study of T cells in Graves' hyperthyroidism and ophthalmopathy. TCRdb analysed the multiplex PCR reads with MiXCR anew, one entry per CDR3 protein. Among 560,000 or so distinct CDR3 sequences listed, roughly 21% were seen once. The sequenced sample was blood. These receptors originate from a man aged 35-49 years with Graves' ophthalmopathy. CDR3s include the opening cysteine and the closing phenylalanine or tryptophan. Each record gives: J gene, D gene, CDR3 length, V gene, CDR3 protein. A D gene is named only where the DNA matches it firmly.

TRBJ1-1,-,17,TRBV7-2,CASSLVGPNLLNTEAFF
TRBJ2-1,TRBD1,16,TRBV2,CASSEQGDRLVSEQFF
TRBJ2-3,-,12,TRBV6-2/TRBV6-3,CASTPAADTQYF
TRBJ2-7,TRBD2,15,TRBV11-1,CASSLAGREDYEQYF
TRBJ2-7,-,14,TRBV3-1,CASSHIDRLYEQYF
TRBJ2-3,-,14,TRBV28,CASSGPVSADTQYF
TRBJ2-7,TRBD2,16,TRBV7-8,CASSLGSSGSSYEQYF
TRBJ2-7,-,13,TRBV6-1,CASLSASPYEQYF
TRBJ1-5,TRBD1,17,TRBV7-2,CASSLSGGQGSGQPQHF
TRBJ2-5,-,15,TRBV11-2,CASSLDRGHQETQYF
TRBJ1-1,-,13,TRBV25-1,CASRPWGGTEAFF
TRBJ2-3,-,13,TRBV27,CASSSFRTDTQYF
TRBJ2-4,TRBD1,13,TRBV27,CASRRQGVHIQYF
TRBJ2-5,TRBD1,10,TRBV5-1,CAARGETQYF
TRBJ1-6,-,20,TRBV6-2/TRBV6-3,CASRQDFNGTLSSYNSPLHF
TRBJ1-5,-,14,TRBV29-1,CSVLDGQRNQPQHF
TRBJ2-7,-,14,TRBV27,CASSQGTDGNEQYF
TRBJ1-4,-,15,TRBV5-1,CASSRGRGSDEKLFF
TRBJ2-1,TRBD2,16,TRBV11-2,CASSLNSGNSYNEQFF
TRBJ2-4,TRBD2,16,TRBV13,CASSTIAGGAKNIQYF
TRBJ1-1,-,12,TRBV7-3,CASSSLGGRAFF
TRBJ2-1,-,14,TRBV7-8,CASNYMSSYNEQFF
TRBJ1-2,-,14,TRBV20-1,CSAYLGAQTNGYTF
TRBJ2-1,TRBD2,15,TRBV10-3,CAITLTSGRHNEQFF
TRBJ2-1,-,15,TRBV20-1,CSARDYSKKPNEQFF
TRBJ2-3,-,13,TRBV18,CASSRESTDTQYF
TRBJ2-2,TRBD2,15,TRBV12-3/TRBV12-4,CASRPGGGHTGELFF
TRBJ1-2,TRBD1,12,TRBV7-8,CASYTGANGYTF
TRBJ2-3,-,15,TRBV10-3,CAISESEGFTDTQYF
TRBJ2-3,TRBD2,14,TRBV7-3,CASSSSGGSDTQYF
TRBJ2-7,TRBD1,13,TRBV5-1,CASSTGVSYEQYF
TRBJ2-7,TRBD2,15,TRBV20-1,CSARGLAGSSYEQYF
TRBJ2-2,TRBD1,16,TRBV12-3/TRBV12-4,CASSQNWDSTTGELFF
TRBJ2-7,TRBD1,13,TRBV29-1,CSVEGTGGYEQYF
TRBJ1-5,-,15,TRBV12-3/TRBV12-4,CASSLDPGTLQPQHF
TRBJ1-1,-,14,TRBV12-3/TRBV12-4,CASSLHGGDTEAFF
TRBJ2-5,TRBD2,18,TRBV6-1,CASSLRRSGGANKETQYF
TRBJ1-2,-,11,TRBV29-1,CSVEGRYGYTF
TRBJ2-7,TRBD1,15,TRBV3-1,CASSRAGTGIYEQYF
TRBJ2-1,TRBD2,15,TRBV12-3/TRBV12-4,CASRGLAGGYNEQFF
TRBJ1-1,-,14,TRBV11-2,CASSLGPANTEAFF